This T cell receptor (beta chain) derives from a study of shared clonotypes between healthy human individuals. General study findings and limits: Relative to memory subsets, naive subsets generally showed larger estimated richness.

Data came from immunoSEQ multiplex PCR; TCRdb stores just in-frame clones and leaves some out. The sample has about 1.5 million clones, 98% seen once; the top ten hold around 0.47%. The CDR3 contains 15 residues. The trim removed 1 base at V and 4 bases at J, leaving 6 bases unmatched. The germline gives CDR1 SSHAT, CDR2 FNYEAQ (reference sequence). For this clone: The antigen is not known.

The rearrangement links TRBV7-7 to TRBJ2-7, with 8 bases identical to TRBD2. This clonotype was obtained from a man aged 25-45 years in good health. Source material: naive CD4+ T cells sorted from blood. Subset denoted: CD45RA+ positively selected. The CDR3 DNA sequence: TGTGCCAGCAGCTTAGGTGCGGGAGGTCGATACGAGCAGTACTTC. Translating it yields CASSLGAGGRYEQYF.